This TCR beta chain was found in a study of cytomegalovirus exposure and HLA in healthy donors. Study-wide results and limits: In a later analysis, parvovirus B19, influenza, CMV and Epstein-Barr virus appeared linked to several top co-occurrence clusters.

This clone occurred once. The antigen remains unidentified. This CDR3 has 15 residues. Germline CDR1 is SGHRS and CDR2 is YFSETQ. The V end lost 4 bases, the J end lost 2 bases, and 13 bases lay between the germline ends. It was with 60 Vbeta and 13 Jbeta primers that the PCR ran. TCRdb's copy holds only in-frame clones and misses some; the assay was immunoSEQ multiplex PCR. The sample has under 200,000 clones, more than 60% seen once. The TCR originated in a middle-aged woman in good health and CMV-seropositive. This chain joins TRBV5-1 and TRBJ2-1; possibly TRBD2 for D (6 bases). Specimen: PBMCs. The CDR3 region has the DNA TGCGCCAGCAGCACCGGGAGCTCGACCTACAATGAGCAGTTCTTC. Translated, it gives CASSTGSSTYNEQFF.